This T cell receptor beta chain was recovered during a study of cytomegalovirus exposure and HLA in healthy donors. Findings and caveats of the study: Sequencing likely generated an artifact that appeared as a cluster of highly shared sequence variants. Researchers reportedly found TCR beta sequences accurately predicted most subjects' HLA-A and HLA-B alleles. The study labeled about 160 TCR beta chains cytomegalovirus-associated.

This clone was seen a few times. Its antigen is undetermined. This CDR3 is built from 15 residues. From germline, CDR1 is SGHNT and CDR2 YENEEA. V lost 1 base to trimming and J lost 0 bases, with 10 bases between them. PCR employed 60 Vbeta and 13 Jbeta primers. Sequencing used immunoSEQ multiplex PCR; TCRdb keeps in-frame clones, though not all of them. Seen here are roughly 13,000 clones, about two thirds observed once, and the top ten hold 17%. The TCR sequence derives from a woman aged 50 to 65 in good health and CMV-seropositive. Specimen: PBMCs. This chain connects TRBV11-3 to TRBJ2-7; a weak D match, TRBD2 (5 bases). The CDR3 DNA reads as TGTGCCAGCAGCTTAGGCGGGTCTAGCTCCTACGAGCAGTACTTC. Its translation is CASSLGGSSSYEQYF.